The 28 T cell receptor beta chains reported below all come from one sample, sequenced in a study of spatial heterogeneity in lung cancer. Time point here: blood taken at disease recurrence. Material for sequencing was whole RNA from tumor, nontumor lung or frozen PBMC, left unsorted. TCRdb itself ran the 5' RACE reads through MiXCR, one entry per CDR3 protein. The data show 9,500 to 10,000 distinct CDR3 sequences, nearly 4% seen once. Sequencing used PBMCs, obtained at recurrence. These receptors originate from a female donor with early-stage non-small cell lung cancer.

This clonotype was observed many times. A library made for alpha chains picked up this beta chain off target, so its size means little. Here the CDR3 reads CASSQQETQYF. The DNA of the CDR3 is TGTGCCAGCAGCCAGCAGGAGACCCAGTACTTC. This rearrangement joins TRBV6-6 to TRBJ2-5; no reliable D call. Germline assignment: CDR1 MNHNY and CDR2 SVGAGI (reference sequence). Trimming pared 6 bases from V and 5 bases from J, leaving 7 bases between. The CDR3 has 11 amino acids.

This clonotype is classed as medium-sized. Since the library was made to target alpha chains, this beta chain is a stray read and its abundance is not meaningful. The rearrangement uses TRBV4-3 and TRBJ2-3; D gene ambiguous. Trimming took 0 bases from V and 8 from J, leaving 18 bases between them. The CDR3 spans 16 residues. The germline V gene encodes CDR1 LGHNA and CDR2 YSLEER. The CDR3 DNA reads as TGCGCCAGCAGCCAAGATCACGGACCTTTCTTGGGTACGCAGTATTTT. Protein: CASSQDHGPFLGTQYF.

Note on this clonotype: A much larger clone lies one base from this, so it may be a read error. Within a library made for alpha chains, this beta chain is off target, and its count is uninformative. This rearrangement joins TRBV6-5 to TRBJ2-7; D perhaps matches TRBD2 (5 bases). This CDR3 spans 14 amino acids. Looked up from germline, CDR1 is MNHEY and CDR2 is SVGAGI. V gave up 6 bases and J gave up 0 bases, with 12 bases separating them. CDR3 region: CASRYGESSYEQYF. The CDR3 DNA sequence: TGTGCCAGCAGATACGGGGAAAGCTCCTACGAGCAGTACTTC.

This clonotype was detected ten times or more. This beta chain is a stray sequence in a library constructed for alpha chains; its clone size is not meaningful. This rearrangement joins TRBV7-6 to TRBJ2-1; maybe TRBD2 (5 bases). The germline V and J ends were trimmed by 2 bases and 0 bases, with 11 bases remaining between them. The CDR3 contains 16 residues. Germline V gene data show CDR1 as SGHVS and CDR2 as FNYEAQ. CDR3 loop: CASSLSWTVSYNEQFF. The CDR3 DNA reads TGTGCCAGCAGCTTATCCTGGACTGTCTCCTACAATGAGCAGTTCTTC.

This clonotype was detected many times. Since the library was made to target alpha chains, this beta chain is a stray read and its abundance is not meaningful. The gene calls are TRBV2 and TRBJ1-2, with a tentative D call TRBD1 (5 bases). The CDR3 has 15 amino acids. The germline gives CDR1 SNHLY, CDR2 FYNNEI. V was trimmed by 1 base and J by 1 base, leaving 10 bases between them. The chain's CDR3 is CASSEDATVNYGYTF. The CDR3 coding sequence is TGTGCCAGCAGTGAAGACGCGACAGTTAACTATGGCTACACCTTC. The variable domain in full, completed from reference TRBV2 and TRBJ1-2, reads EPEVTQTPSHQVTQMGQEVILRCVPISNHLYFYWYRQILGQKVEFLVSFYNNEISEKSEIFDDQFSVERPDGSNFTLKIRSTKLEDSAMYFCASSEDATVNYGYTFGSGTRLTVV.

In its sample, this clonotype was seen many times. Because the library targeted alpha chains, this beta chain is an off-target read whose size means little. The chain uses TRBV14 and TRBJ2-7; either TRBD1 or TRBD2 may supply D (5 bases each). V dropped 4 bases and J dropped 1 base, with 8 bases sitting between them. The CDR3 totals 13 residues. Germline V gene sequence: CDR1 SGHDN, CDR2 FVKESK. The CDR3 nucleotides read TGTGCCAGCAGCCGGGACGGGTCCTACGAGCAGTACTTC. Translated: CASSRDGSYEQYF.

The sample holds many counts of this clonotype. This beta chain represents an off-target read in a library built for alpha chains; its size is of limited meaning. The gene calls are TRBV29-1 and TRBJ1-2, with unresolved D. The CDR3 loop spans 10 amino acids. Germline values: CDR1 SQVTM, CDR2 ANQGSEA. V was cut by 6 bases and J by 6 bases, with 8 bases left in between. DNA for the CDR3: TGCAGCGTGGGCCACAATGGCTACACCTTC. Amino acids: CSVGHNGYTF.

This clonotype has a count of ten or more. Since the library was made to target alpha chains, this beta chain is a stray read and its abundance is not meaningful. V gene TRBV7-3 combines with J gene TRBJ2-2, with unresolved D. The ends were cut back, 5 bases at V and 0 bases at J, with 7 bases in the middle. The CDR3 consists of 14 residues. CDR1 SGHTA and CDR2 FQGTGA come from the germline V gene. The CDR3 is CASSPSANTGELFF. CDR3 nucleotide sequence: TGTGCCAGCAGCCCCTCCGCGAACACCGGGGAGCTGTTTTTT.

There are many counts of this clonotype. This beta chain represents an off-target read in a library built for alpha chains; its size is of limited meaning. The rearrangement uses TRBV5-1 and TRBJ1-1; 9 bases match TRBD1. CDR1 and CDR2 from the germline V gene are SGHRS and YFSETQ. V lost 1 base, J lost 6 bases, and 13 bases stayed unmatched. The CDR3 loop spans 17 amino acids. CDR3 sequence reads: CASSLTPGGQGMSEAFF. The CDR3 DNA reads as TGCGCCAGCAGCTTGACCCCCGGCGGACAGGGGATGTCTGAAGCTTTCTTT.

This clonotype came up many times. As an off-target read in a library built for alpha chains, this beta chain has a frequency of little significance. The chain has TRBV19 and TRBJ2-2, with 9 bases identical to TRBD1. CDR1 is LNHDA, CDR2 SQIVND, per germline (reference sequence). The CDR3 sequence is 15 residues long. The trim removed 6 bases at V and 6 bases at J, leaving 8 bases unmatched. The chain's CDR3 is CASSTQGAGAGELFF. Written as DNA, the CDR3 is TGTGCCAGTAGCACACAGGGGGCGGGAGCCGGGGAGCTGTTTTTT. The whole variable domain, filled in from reference TRBV19 and TRBJ2-2, reads DGGITQSPKYLFRKEGQNVTLSCEQNLNHDAMYWYRQDPGQGLRLIYYSQIVNDFQKGDIAEGYSVSREKKESFPLTVTSAQKNPTAFYLCASSTQGAGAGELFFGEGSRLTVL.

This clonotype was detected ten times or more. Because this beta chain is a stray read in a library intended to capture alpha chains, its abundance should not be given much weight. This chain connects TRBV7-9 to TRBJ2-7; weak D call: TRBD1 (6 bases). Trimming pared 5 bases from V and 1 base from J, leaving 21 bases between. Germline V gives CDR1 SEHNR, CDR2 FQNEAQ (reference sequence). This CDR3 spans 17 amino acids. As DNA, the CDR3 is TGTGCCAGCAGCCCTCGCGATGTGTCAGGGGTTTCCTACGAGCAGTACTTC. Translated: CASSPRDVSGVSYEQYF.

This clonotype was seen ten or more times. This beta chain slipped into a library made for alpha chains as a stray read, so its size is not meaningful. This chain uses TRBV2 with TRBJ2-7; D possibly corresponds to TRBD2 (5 bases). Germline V gene data show CDR1 as SNHLY and CDR2 as FYNNEI. This CDR3 has 15 amino acids. Trimming removed 8 bases from V and 0 bases from J, with 17 bases in between. In nucleotides, the CDR3 is TGTGCCAGCGCGAGGGAAGGGAGCGTCTCCTACGAGCAGTACTTC. Encoded protein: CASAREGSVSYEQYF.

This clonotype was recorded many times. This beta chain was picked up by a library intended for alpha chains and is off target, so its count carries little meaning. V and J are TRBV14 and TRBJ1-5, with D perhaps TRBD1 (5 bases). The germline gives CDR1 SGHDN, CDR2 FVKESK. The V end lost 0 bases, the J end lost 6 bases, and 30 bases lay between the germline ends. The length of the CDR3 is 21 residues. CDR3 sequence (DNA): TGTGCCAGCAGCCAAGACGGGGAAGTTCGCAGGGCCCCCTTCTTGGGTCAGCCCCAGCATTTT. It codes for CASSQDGEVRRAPFLGQPQHF.

Relative to its sample, this clonotype is medium-sized. Found in a library prepared for alpha chains, this beta chain is an off-target read, and its abundance has little meaning. V and J are TRBV11-2 and TRBJ2-1; D remains ambiguous. The germline V gene encodes CDR1 SGHAT and CDR2 FQNNGV. The CDR3 is 13 residues long. V was clipped by 1 base and J by 7 bases, with 8 bases between them. The CDR3 protein is CASSLVGQNEQFF. The CDR3 region has the DNA TGTGCCAGCAGCTTAGTTGGGCAGAATGAGCAGTTCTTC.

This clonotype was detected many times. As an off-target read in a library built for alpha chains, this beta chain has a frequency of little significance. CDR3 sequence reads: CASSLGFANTGELFF. The CDR3 bases are TGCGCCAGCAGCTTGGGATTCGCGAACACCGGGGAGCTGTTTTTT. The gene calls are TRBV5-1 and TRBJ2-2; D unclear. The germline gives CDR1 SGHRS, CDR2 YFSETQ. Between the trimmed V and J ends, which lost 0 bases and 0 bases, there was a span of 6 bases. The length of the CDR3 is 15 residues.

There are many counts of this clonotype. This beta chain turned up in a library designed for alpha chains; as an off-target read, its abundance says little. The genes are TRBV6-5 and TRBJ2-1; 9 nucleotides line up with TRBD1. Losses at the gene ends were 6 bases for V and 14 bases for J; bases not matched to a gene: 5. Germline CDR1 MNHEY, CDR2 SVGAGI. The CDR3 extends over 11 amino acids. CDR3 nucleotide sequence: TGTGCCAGCAGGAAGGGGGACAGGGAGTTCTTC. Translation gives CASRKGDREFF.

This clonotype was observed many times. Within a library made for alpha chains, this beta chain is off target, and its count is uninformative. The genes are TRBV20-1 and TRBJ2-7; 9 bases align to TRBD1. Germline V CDR1 and CDR2: DFQATT, SNEGSKA (reference sequence). The V segment lost 1 base and the J segment 3 bases; nucleotides outside the gene matches: 1. The CDR3 is made up of 13 amino acids. The CDR3 DNA sequence: TGCAGTGCTAGAGGGGACAGGGACTACGAGCAGTACTTC. Its protein is CSARGDRDYEQYF.

This clonotype was recorded a few times. Little can be read into the size of this beta chain, an off-target read in a library designed for alpha chains. This chain joins TRBV10-3 and TRBJ2-3, with TRBD1 identical over 8 bases. Germline CDR1 ENHRY, CDR2 SYGVKD. This CDR3 is built from 15 residues. V was pared by 0 bases and J by 7 bases, with 6 bases of the junction left unmatched. The CDR3 loop reads CAISESTGDRHTQYF. Here the CDR3 DNA reads TGTGCCATCAGTGAGTCGACAGGGGACAGACATACGCAGTATTTT.

Of note for this clonotype: This beta chain represents an off-target read in a library built for alpha chains; its size is of limited meaning. The chain carries TRBV14 and TRBJ2-5; 7 nucleotides line up with TRBD2. Germline V lookup: CDR1 SGHDN, CDR2 FVKESK. With 5 bases clipped from V and 3 bases from J, the junction kept 0 bases outside the gene matches. The CDR3 runs 12 residues. CDR3 coding DNA: TGTGCCAGCAGCGGGGGGGAAGAGACCCAGTACTTC. Its protein product is CASSGGEETQYF.

This clonotype was counted at least ten times. Because the library targeted alpha chains, this beta chain is an off-target read whose size means little. The chain links TRBV4-1 to TRBJ2-3; 13 bases line up with TRBD2. V was clipped by 9 bases and J by 6 bases; unmatched bases: 15. From germline, CDR1 is MGHRA and CDR2 YSYEKL. This CDR3 contains 17 residues. CDR3 region: CASRLLPGLAGTDTQYF. DNA for the CDR3: TGCGCCAGTCGCCTACTTCCGGGACTAGCGGGGACCGATACGCAGTATTTT.

This clonotype was seen repeatedly, ten times or more. This beta chain slipped into a library made for alpha chains as a stray read, so its size is not meaningful. As DNA, the CDR3 is TGTGCCAGCAGCCCGGGACAGGGGTACGAGCAGTACTTC. Protein: CASSPGQGYEQYF. This chain links TRBV3-1 with TRBJ2-7, with 10 bases fitting TRBD1. The germline gives CDR1 LGHDT, CDR2 YNNKEL (reference sequence). V shed 4 bases and J 4 bases; nucleotides not matched to a gene: 1. The length of the CDR3 is 13 residues.

This clonotype was seen repeatedly, ten times or more. Being off target in a library aimed at alpha chains, this beta chain has a size of little meaning. The chain combines TRBV7-2 with TRBJ2-1; 9 bases map to TRBD2. There are 14 residues in the CDR3. Germline lookup yields CDR1 SGHTA and CDR2 FQGNSA. The ends lost 5 bases at V and 10 bases at J; junction bases unmatched: 9. For the CDR3, the DNA is TGTGCCAGCAGCCATTTGGCGGGGGGGGCCGAGCAGTTCTTC. Residues: CASSHLAGGAEQFF.

By its share, this clonotype is medium-sized (0.01 to 0.1%). Little can be read into the size of this beta chain, an off-target read in a library designed for alpha chains. This chain connects TRBV29-1 to TRBJ1-1; D is possibly TRBD1 (6 bases). CDR3 length: 14 residues. Germline assignment: CDR1 SQVTM and CDR2 ANQGSEA. Between the trimmed V and J ends, which lost 4 bases and 0 bases, there was a span of 12 bases. Here the CDR3 DNA reads TGCAGCGTTGCTGCAGGGGCCCTGAACACTGAAGCTTTCTTT. It translates to CSVAAGALNTEAFF.

Ten or more counts support this clonotype. This beta chain is a stray read from a library made for alpha chains; its abundance is not meaningful. V usage is TRBV20-1 and J usage is TRBJ2-5, with 8 bases lining up with TRBD1. The CDR3 consists of 15 residues. V shed 0 bases, J shed 2 bases, and the junction held 5 bases outside the gene matches. Germline-derived CDR1 and CDR2 are DFQATT and SNEGSKA (reference sequence). The CDR3 nucleotides read TGCAGTGCTAGAGACCCCGACAGGGGACAAGAGACCCAGTACTTC. Translated, it gives CSARDPDRGQETQYF.

At least ten counts were recorded for this clonotype. Since a much larger clone is just one base distant, this may be a read error. This beta chain lies outside the target of a library built for alpha chains; its clone size means little. This chain links TRBV2 with TRBJ2-5; 10 nucleotides align to TRBD2. The CDR3 loop spans 13 amino acids. The V segment lost 7 bases and the J segment 2 bases; nucleotides outside the gene matches: 1. Germline CDR1 is SNHLY and CDR2 is FYNNEI. This chain's CDR3 is CASKRGGQETQYF. For the CDR3, the DNA is TGTGCCAGCAAGCGGGGGGGGCAAGAGACCCAGTACTTC.

The table lists this clonotype with many counts. A library prepared for alpha chains yielded this beta chain as an off-target read; its size is of little meaning. The chain has TRBV7-2 and TRBJ2-3; 11 bases agree with TRBD2. V lost 5 bases, J lost 1 base, and 5 bases stayed unmatched. The CDR3 runs 16 residues. CDR1 SGHTA and CDR2 FQGNSA come from the germline V gene. CDR3 DNA sequence: TGTGCCAGCAGCGATCGACTAGCGGGGCGCACAGATACGCAGTATTTT. Amino acids: CASSDRLAGRTDTQYF. Looking up the rest from reference TRBV7-2 and TRBJ2-3 gives the full variable domain: GAGVSQSPSNKVTEKGKDVELRCDPISGHTALYWYRQSLGQGLEFLIYFQGNSAPDKSGLPSDRFSAERTGGSVSTLTIQRTQQEDSAVYLCASSDRLAGRTDTQYFGPGTRLTVL.

This clonotype was seen at least ten times. This beta chain is an unintended read in a library built for alpha chains; its size means little. The rearrangement links TRBV29-1 to TRBJ2-5; D remains ambiguous. This CDR3 comprises 15 residues. From germline, CDR1 is SQVTM and CDR2 ANQGSEA. V gave up 0 bases and J gave up 5 bases, with 16 bases separating them. The CDR3 loop is CSVEDLYPIGETQYF. As DNA, the CDR3 is TGCAGCGTTGAAGATCTTTACCCTATAGGGGAGACCCAGTACTTC.

With respect to this clonotype: This beta chain turned up in a library designed for alpha chains; as an off-target read, its abundance says little. The J gene is TRBJ1-1, the V gene TRBV20-1; 9 nucleotides align to TRBD1. V trimming: 4 bases; J trimming: 4 bases; junction bases outside the gene matches: 4. Germline V gives CDR1 DFQATT, CDR2 SNEGSKA (reference sequence). The CDR3 is made up of 13 amino acids. In nucleotides, the CDR3 is TGCAGTGCTATGACAGGGGGGGTCACTGAAGCTTTCTTT. Its protein product is CSAMTGGVTEAFF.